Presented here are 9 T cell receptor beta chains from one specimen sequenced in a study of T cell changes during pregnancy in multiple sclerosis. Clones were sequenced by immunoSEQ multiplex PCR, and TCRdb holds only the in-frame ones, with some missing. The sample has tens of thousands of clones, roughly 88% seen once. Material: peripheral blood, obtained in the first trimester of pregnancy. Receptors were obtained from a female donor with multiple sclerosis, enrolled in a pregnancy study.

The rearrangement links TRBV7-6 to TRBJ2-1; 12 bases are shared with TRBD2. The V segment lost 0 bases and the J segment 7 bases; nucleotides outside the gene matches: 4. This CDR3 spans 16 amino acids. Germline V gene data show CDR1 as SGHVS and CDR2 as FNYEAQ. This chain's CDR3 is CASSLALAGGPNEQFF. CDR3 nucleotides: TGTGCCAGCAGCTTAGCGCTAGCGGGAGGGCCGAATGAGCAGTTCTTC.

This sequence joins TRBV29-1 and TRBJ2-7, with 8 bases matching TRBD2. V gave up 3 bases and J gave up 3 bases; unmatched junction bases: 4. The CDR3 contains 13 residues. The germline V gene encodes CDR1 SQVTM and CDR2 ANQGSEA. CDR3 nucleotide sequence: TGCAGCGTTGATCCGGGGGGGGGCTACGAGCAGTACTTC. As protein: CSVDPGGGYEQYF.

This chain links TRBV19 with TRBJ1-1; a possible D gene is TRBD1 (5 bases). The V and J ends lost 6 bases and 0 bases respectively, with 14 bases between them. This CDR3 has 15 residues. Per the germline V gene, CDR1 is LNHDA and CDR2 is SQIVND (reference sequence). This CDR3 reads CASRIPDSLNTEAFF. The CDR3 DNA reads TGTGCCAGTAGAATCCCTGACAGTCTGAACACTGAAGCTTTCTTT.

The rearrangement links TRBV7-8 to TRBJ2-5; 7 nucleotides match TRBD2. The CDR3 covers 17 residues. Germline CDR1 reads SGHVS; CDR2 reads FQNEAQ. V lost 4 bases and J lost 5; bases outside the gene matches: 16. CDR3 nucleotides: TGTGCCAGCAGCTCACGGTGGGACGGGGAGGGGATTGAGACCCAGTACTTC. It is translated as CASSSRWDGEGIETQYF.

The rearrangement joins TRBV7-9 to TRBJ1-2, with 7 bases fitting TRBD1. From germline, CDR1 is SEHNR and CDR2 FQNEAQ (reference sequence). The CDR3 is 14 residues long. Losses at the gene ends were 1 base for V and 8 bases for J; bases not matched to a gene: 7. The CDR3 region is CASSLEGAKQGYTF. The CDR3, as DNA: TGTGCCAGCAGCTTAGAGGGGGCGAAACAGGGCTACACCTTC. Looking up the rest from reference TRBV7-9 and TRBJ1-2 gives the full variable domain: DTGVSQNPRHKITKRGQNVTFRCDPISEHNRLYWYRQTLGQGPEFLTYFQNEAQLEKSRLLSDRFSAERPKGSFSTLEIQRTEQGDSAMYLCASSLEGAKQGYTFGSGTRLTVV.

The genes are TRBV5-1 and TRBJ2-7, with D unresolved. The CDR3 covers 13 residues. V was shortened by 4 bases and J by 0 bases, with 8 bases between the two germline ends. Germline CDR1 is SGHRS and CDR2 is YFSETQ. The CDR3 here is CASSAGDSYEQYF. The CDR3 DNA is TGCGCCAGCAGCGCCGGAGACTCCTACGAGCAGTACTTC.

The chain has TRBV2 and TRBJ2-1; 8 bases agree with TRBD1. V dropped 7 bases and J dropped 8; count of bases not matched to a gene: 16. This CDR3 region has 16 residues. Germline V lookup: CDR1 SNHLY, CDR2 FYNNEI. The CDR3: CASTPLRDRGRDEQFF. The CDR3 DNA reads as TGTGCCAGCACCCCCCTTCGAGACAGGGGTAGGGATGAGCAGTTCTTC.

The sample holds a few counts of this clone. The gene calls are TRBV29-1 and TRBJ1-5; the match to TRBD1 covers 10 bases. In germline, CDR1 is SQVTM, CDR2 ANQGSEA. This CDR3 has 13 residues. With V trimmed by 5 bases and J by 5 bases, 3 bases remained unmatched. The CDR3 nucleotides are TGCAGCGTTTCTGGACAGGGGGATCAGCCCCAGCATTTT. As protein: CSVSGQGDQPQHF.

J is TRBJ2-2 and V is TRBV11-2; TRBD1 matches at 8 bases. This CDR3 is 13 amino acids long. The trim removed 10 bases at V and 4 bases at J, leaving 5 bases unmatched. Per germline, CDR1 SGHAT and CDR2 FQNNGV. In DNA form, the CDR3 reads TGTGCCATCAAGACAGGGGCCACCGGGGAGCTGTTTTTT. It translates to CAIKTGATGELFF. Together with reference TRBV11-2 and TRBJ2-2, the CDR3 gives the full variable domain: EAGVAQSPRYKIIEKRQSVAFWCNPISGHATLYWYQQILGQGPKLLIQFQNNGVVDDSQLPKDRFSAERLKGVDSTLKIQPAKLEDSAVYLCAIKTGATGELFFGEGSRLTVL.